This T cell receptor (beta chain) was found in a study of T cell responses to AZD1222 COVID-19 vaccine (dated by TCRdb to the early 2020s). Notes on the research overall: AZD1222 recipients with second doses at about 4 weeks or about 12 weeks were pooled, because spike-specific TCR depth and breadth did not differ between schedules. A total of more than 230 trial participants underwent TCR sequencing, of whom 207 had received two doses of AZD1222 and about 25 had received two doses of the MenACWY control vaccine. Trial participants were enrolled by age into 18-55, 56-69 and 70-plus year subgroups, with roughly 150, 30 and 60 TCR-sequenced participants respectively. Results the study describes overall, beyond this receptor: Participants were mostly white British, with more females than males. The authors suggested clonal diversity may have been underestimated. Spike-specific TCR breadth and depth rose significantly after two AZD1222 doses compared with day 0 and with MenACWY recipients. Reportedly, almost half of the unique spike-specific TCRs recognized epitopes lying outside the regions that are mutated in the B.1.351 and B.1.1.7 variants. Conclusions about previously exposed vaccinees are limited because only a handful of AZD1222 recipients were SARS-CoV-2 seropositive at baseline. In the small 56-69-year group, the increase in depth fell short of significance, most likely because of low power. Because no day 14 peak-response samples were available, repertoires were characterized only after the peak T cell response. CD4 TCRs associated with the vaccine covered the entire spike protein, and the dominant responses were in regions 160-218 and 743-854.

CDR1 and CDR2 were assigned from the germline V gene as MDHEN and SYDVKM. Spanning cysteine to phenylalanine, the CDR3 consists of 13 amino acids. Only the CDR3 region is kept as DNA, spanning 39 bases read in frame from base 1. Relative to germline, V is 3 bases shorter and J is 1 base shorter, with 6 bases between their ends. The CDR3 regions of human TCRbeta chains were analyzed by immunosequencing. In the authors' own workflow: Repertoire TCRs were matched against a reference library of SARS-CoV-2-specific TCRs generated with the MIRA antigen-specificity platform. Breadth was defined as the fraction of unique TCRs that were SARS-CoV-2-associated. Depth was defined as the fraction of total T cells that were SARS-CoV-2-associated. Using the MIRA data, each spike-specific TCR was mapped to the spike region that the TCR reacts to and placed in a CD4 or CD8 class. Log10-transformed breadth and depth values were compared by one-way ANOVA with Sidak's multiple comparisons tests. TCRdb carries this immuneACCESS record with in-frame sequences only. Its versions omit some clonotypes, under half of them owing to an unresolved V gene in the studies checked, with the rest unexplained. That table supplies the V and J calls and clone size; D and trimming were determined from the DNA. The sample table shows some 120,000 clones, and roughly 90% are seen once. The ten largest clones add up to around 1.5% of the sample.

The sample's time point label, decoded: baseline before first vaccination. The vaccinee samples were drawn from two UK trials, COV001 and COV002, one of which was a single-blind randomized controlled phase 2/3 trial testing AZD1222 (ChAdOx1 nCoV-19) in healthy adults. For TCRbeta chain sequencing, PBMC samples from trial participants were taken at day 0 and at day 28 after the second dose. As for this clone: Its antigen is not yet known. No base-level quality is on record; no much larger clone is a single base apart.

The rearrangement joined TRBV28 to TRBJ1-1, with the D gene too uncertain to name. The sequence was collected from an adult in good health. This specimen consisted of peripheral blood, obtained on day 0 of AZD1222 vaccination. The CDR3 reads CASSLSGNTEAFF. The DNA reads as follows: TGTGCCAGCAGTTTGTCAGGGAACACTGAAGCTTTCTTT. With all but the CDR3 taken from the reference TRBV28 and TRBJ1-1 genes, the full variable domain is: DVKVTQSSRYLVKRTGEKVFLECVQDMDHENMFWYRQDPGLGLRLIYFSYDVKMKEKGDIPEGYSVSREKKERFSLILESASTNQTSMYLCASSLSGNTEAFFGQGTRLTVV.